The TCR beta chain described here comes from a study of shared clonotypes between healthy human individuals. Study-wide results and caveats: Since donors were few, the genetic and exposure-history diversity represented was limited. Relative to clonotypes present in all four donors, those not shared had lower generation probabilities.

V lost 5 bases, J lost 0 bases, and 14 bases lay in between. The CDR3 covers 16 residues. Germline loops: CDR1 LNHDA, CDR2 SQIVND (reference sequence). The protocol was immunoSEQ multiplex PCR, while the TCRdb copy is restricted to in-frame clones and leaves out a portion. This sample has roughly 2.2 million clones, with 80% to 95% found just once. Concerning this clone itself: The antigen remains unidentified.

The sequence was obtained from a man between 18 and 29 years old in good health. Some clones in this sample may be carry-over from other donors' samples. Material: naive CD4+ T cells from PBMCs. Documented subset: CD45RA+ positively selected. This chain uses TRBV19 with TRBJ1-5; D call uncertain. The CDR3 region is CASSPNSRYSNQPQHF. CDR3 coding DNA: TGTGCCAGTAGTCCAAACTCTAGATATAGCAATCAGCCCCAGCATTTT.